This T cell receptor (beta chain) stems from a study of T-cell memory formation after mild COVID-19. TCRdb redid the calling of the 5' RACE reads with MiXCR, one entry per CDR3 protein. This table has about 400,000 distinct CDR3 sequences, 23% appearing once. The CDR3 spans 18 residues. Unmatched junction bases numbered 15, after V lost 5 bases and J lost 1 base. This chain joins TRBV12-3 or TRBV12-4 and TRBJ2-3; 7 bases fit TRBD1. The sample consisted of PBMCs or a T cell subset sorted from them (not recorded which). This receptor was obtained from an adult woman who had mild COVID-19 (a few samples of this study predate the infection). Cell type and time point are not known. For the CDR3, the DNA is TGTGCCAGCAGTCTTACGCGCGGCTACAGGGGAGGCACAGATACGCAGTATTTT. Protein sequence: CASSLTRGYRGGTDTQYF.